The T cell receptor beta chain under discussion was sequenced for a study of T-cell reconstitution after alpha-beta-depleted transplantation in children. This clonotype was seen more than once but under ten times. The target antigen is unknown. This CDR3 has 12 amino acids. With 5 bases clipped from V and 7 bases from J, the junction kept 2 bases outside the gene matches. The germline V gene has CDR1 ENHRY and CDR2 SYGVKD. Study conclusions and caveats: Diversity and T-cell counts at one year after transplant derived mostly from new T cells.

Library preparation (for TCRbeta) was performed with unique molecular identifiers. TCRdb passed the PCR reads through MiXCR, listing each CDR3 protein once. The data contain roughly 350,000 distinct CDR3 sequences, about 16% of them singletons. This chain connects TRBV10-3 to TRBJ2-1; 7 bases align to TRBD1. The receptor comes from a male patient aged 2 to 10 who had a stem cell transplant for acute lymphoblastic leukemia, so the T cells may come from the graft donor. The source material was PBMCs, mostly from graft donor cells, sampled 360 days after TCRalphabeta/CD19-depleted stem cell transplant. The CDR3 is CAISSRGNEQFF. For the CDR3, the DNA is TGTGCCATCAGTTCCAGGGGGAATGAGCAGTTCTTC.